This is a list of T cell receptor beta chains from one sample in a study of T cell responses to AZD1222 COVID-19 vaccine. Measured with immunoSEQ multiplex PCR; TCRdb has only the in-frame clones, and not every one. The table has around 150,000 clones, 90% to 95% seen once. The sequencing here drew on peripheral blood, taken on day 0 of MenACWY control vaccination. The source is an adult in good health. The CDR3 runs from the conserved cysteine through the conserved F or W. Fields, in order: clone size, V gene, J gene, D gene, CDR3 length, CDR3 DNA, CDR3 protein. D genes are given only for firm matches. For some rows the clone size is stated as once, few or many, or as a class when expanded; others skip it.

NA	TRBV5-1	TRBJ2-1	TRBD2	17	TGCGCCAGCCAACCTAGACTAGCGGGAGGTTTCGGCAATGAGCAGTTCTTC	CASQPRLAGGFGNEQFF
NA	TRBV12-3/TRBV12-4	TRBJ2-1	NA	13	TGTGCCAGCACCGTTAGGAGAGCTGGTGAGCAGTTCTTC	CASTVRRAGEQFF
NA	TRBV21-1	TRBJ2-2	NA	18	TGTGCCAGCAACGCCTTGGTACTCGGGACTAGCGGGTTAGGGGAGCTGTTTTTT	CASNALVLGTSGLGELFF
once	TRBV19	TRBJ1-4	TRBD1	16	TGTGCCAGTAGTCCGTTTCTGGGACAGCCTAATGAAAAACTGTTTTTT	CASSPFLGQPNEKLFF
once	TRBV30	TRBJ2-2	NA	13	TGTGCCTGGAGTACTTCCGGCACCGGGGAGCTGTTTTTT	CAWSTSGTGELFF
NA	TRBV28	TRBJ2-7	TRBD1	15	TGTGCCAGCAGTCCACCCCACAGGGGGAACTACGAGCAGTACTTC	CASSPPHRGNYEQYF
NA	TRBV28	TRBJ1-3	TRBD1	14	TGTGCCAGCACCGGGACAGTGACTGGAAACACCATATATTTT	CASTGTVTGNTIYF
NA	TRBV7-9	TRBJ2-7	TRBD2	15	TGTGCCAGCAGCCCCCGCCAGCGGGGATCCTACGAGCAGTACTTC	CASSPRQRGSYEQYF
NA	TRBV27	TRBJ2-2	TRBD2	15	TGTGCCAGCAGTTGGCTAGCGGGGAACACCGGGGAGCTGTTTTTT	CASSWLAGNTGELFF
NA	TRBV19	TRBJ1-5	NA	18	TGTGCCAGTAGTATAGGCCTCGGCGAGGGTTTAGGCAATCAGCCCCAGCATTTT	CASSIGLGEGLGNQPQHF
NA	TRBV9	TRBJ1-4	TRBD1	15	TGTGCCAGCAGCCCTGGGACAGGGGGAGATGAAAAACTGTTTTTT	CASSPGTGGDEKLFF
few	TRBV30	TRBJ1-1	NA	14	TGTGCCTGGAGTGTACTGGGACGGATAGGTGAAGCTTTCTTT	CAWSVLGRIGEAFF
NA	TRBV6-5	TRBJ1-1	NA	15	TGTGCCAGCAGTTACTCGATTCGGGGAAACACTGAAGCTTTCTTT	CASSYSIRGNTEAFF
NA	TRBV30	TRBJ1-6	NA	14	TGTGCCTGGAGTCCCGGGACGATAGTAACACCCCTCCACTTT	CAWSPGTIVTPLHF
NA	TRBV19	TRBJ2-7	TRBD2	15	TGTGCCAGTAGTATAGACGTAGCGGGAGGAGGGGAGCAGTACTTC	CASSIDVAGGGEQYF
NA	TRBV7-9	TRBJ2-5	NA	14	TGTGCCAGCAGCTTAGGTCCCGGGGAAGAGACCCAGTACTTC	CASSLGPGEETQYF
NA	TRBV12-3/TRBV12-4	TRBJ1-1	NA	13	TGTGCCAGCAGTAGGACAGAGAACACTGAAGCTTTCTTT	CASSRTENTEAFF
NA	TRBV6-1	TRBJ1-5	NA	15	TGTGCCAGCAGTGAACCCATCAATAGCAATCAGCCCCAGCATTTT	CASSEPINSNQPQHF